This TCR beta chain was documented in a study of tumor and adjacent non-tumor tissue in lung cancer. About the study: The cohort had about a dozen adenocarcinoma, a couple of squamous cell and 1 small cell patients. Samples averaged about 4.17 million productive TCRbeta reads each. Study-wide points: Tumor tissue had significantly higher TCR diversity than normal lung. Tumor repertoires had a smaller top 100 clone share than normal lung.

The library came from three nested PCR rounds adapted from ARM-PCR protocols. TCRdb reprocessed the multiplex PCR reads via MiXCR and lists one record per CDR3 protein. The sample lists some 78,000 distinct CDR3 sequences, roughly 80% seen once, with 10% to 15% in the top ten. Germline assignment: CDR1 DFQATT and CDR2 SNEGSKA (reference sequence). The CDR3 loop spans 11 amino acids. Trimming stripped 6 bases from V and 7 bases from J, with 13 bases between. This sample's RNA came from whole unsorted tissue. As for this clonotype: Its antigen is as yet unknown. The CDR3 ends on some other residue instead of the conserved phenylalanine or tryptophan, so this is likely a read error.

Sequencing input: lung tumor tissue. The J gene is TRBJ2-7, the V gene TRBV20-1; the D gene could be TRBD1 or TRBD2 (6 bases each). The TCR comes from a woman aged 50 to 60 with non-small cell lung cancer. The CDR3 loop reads CSAVGGYEQYI. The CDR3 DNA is TGCAGTGCGGTGGGGGGCTATGAGCAGTACATC.